This T cell receptor beta chain was captured by sequencing in a study of blood T cell repertoires in COVID-19. The method was immunoSEQ multiplex PCR; TCRdb's version includes in-frame clones alone and lacks a portion of them. The sample has around 130,000 clones, about four fifths seen once. This clone has a single count. The CDR3 has 16 residues. V shed 0 bases, J shed 3 bases, and the junction held 6 bases outside the gene matches. Germline-derived CDR1 and CDR2 are SGHTA and FQGNSA. The sample consisted of peripheral blood. The chain carries TRBV7-2 and TRBJ2-7, with 9 bases matching TRBD2. The TCR comes from a man in his forties with active or convalescent COVID-19. CDR3 region: CASSLAVAGVNYEQYF. DNA for the CDR3: TGTGCCAGCAGCTTAGCAGTAGCGGGGGTGAACTACGAGCAGTACTTC.